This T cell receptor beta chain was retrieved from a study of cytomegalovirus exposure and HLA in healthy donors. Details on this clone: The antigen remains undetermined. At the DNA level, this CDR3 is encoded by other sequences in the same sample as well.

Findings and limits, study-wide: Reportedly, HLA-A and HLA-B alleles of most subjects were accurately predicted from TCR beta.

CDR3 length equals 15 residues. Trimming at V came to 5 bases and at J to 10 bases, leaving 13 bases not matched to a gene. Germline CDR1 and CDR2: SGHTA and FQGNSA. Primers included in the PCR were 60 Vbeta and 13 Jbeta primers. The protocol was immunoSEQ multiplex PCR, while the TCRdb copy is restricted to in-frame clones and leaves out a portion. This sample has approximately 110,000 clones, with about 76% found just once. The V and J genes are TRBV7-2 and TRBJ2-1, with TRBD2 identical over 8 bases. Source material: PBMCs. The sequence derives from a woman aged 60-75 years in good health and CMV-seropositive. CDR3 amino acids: CASSPPGGEGREQFF. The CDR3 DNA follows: TGTGCCAGCAGCCCCCCCGGGGGGGAGGGCAGAGAGCAGTTCTTC. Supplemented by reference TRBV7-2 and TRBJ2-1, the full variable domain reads GAGVSQSPSNKVTEKGKDVELRCDPISGHTALYWYRQSLGQGLEFLIYFQGNSAPDKSGLPSDRFSAERTGGSVSTLTIQRTQQEDSAVYLCASSPPGGEGREQFFGPGTRLTVL.